This entry features one T cell receptor beta chain sequence. This specimen belongs to a study of shared clonotypes between healthy human individuals. CDR1 and CDR2 from the germline V gene are MNHEY and SVGAGI. There are 13 residues in the CDR3. The V and J ends lost 8 bases and 7 bases, in that order; junction bases with no gene match: 9. The assay was run at deep level. Only in-frame clones appear in the TCRdb table, and some are missing; sequencing was by immunoSEQ multiplex PCR. The sample shows over a million clones, about 75% of them seen only once. Sequencing input: memory CD4+ T cells sorted from blood. Subset given: CD45RA-negative fraction. The chain couples TRBV6-5 to TRBJ2-5; TRBD1 agrees at 8 bases. The clonotype comes from a man aged 18 to 35 in good health. The CDR3 region is CASHQGAKGTQYF. The CDR3 DNA reads TGTGCCAGCCACCAGGGGGCGAAGGGGACCCAGTACTTC.